A single sample gave rise to the 23 T cell receptor beta chains below, sequenced in a study of cytomegalovirus exposure and HLA in healthy donors (dated by TCRdb to the late 2010s). Libraries were constructed by the immunoSEQ multiplex PCR assay. For the multiplex PCR, a mixture combining 60 forward primers for TCR Vbeta segments and 13 reverse primers for TCR Jbeta segments was used. The table was pulled from immuneACCESS by TCRdb, which kept in-frame rearrangements only. Such tables lose some clones; where checked, under half of the loss comes from unresolved V genes, and the rest has no known cause. Counted in this sample were some 190,000 clones; about four fifths of them appeared once. The ten largest clones capture over 1.5% of the sample. Sequencing was performed on PBMCs. These receptors came from a man aged 35-49 years in good health and CMV-seronegative.

The chain combines TRBV4-3 with TRBJ2-3, with 8 positions matching TRBD2. The CDR3 is 16 amino acids. Germline V CDR1 and CDR2: LGHNA, YSLEER. Germline trimming cut 0 bases from V and 3 bases from J; bases unmatched to any gene: 5. CDR3 nucleotide sequence: TGCGCCAGCAGCCAAGACCTAGCGGGCTTTACAGATACGCAGTATTTT. This gives the protein CASSQDLAGFTDTQYF.

The chain combines TRBV11-2 with TRBJ2-5; 9 bases line up with TRBD2. Germline V gene data show CDR1 as SGHAT and CDR2 as FQNNGV. This CDR3 comprises 16 residues. J gave up 4 bases and V 2 bases, and 8 bases lay outside the gene matches. CDR3 DNA sequence: TGTGCCAGCAGCTTAAACGCGGGGGGGCCCGTAGAGACCCAGTACTTC. Residues: CASSLNAGGPVETQYF.

This chain uses TRBV27 with TRBJ2-4; TRBD1 matches 7 bases. This CDR3 is built from 16 residues. CDR1 and CDR2 (germline): MNHEY, SMNVEV (reference sequence). V shed 5 bases, J shed 0 bases, and the junction held 7 bases outside the gene matches. The CDR3 sequence: CASSTRTGLAKNIQYF. The CDR3 nucleotides read TGTGCCAGCAGTACTCGGACAGGACTAGCCAAAAACATTCAGTACTTC.

The chain combines TRBV2 with TRBJ2-1; possibly TRBD2 for D (5 bases). The CDR3 consists of 13 residues. V was clipped by 0 bases and J by 5 bases, with 5 bases between them. Germline-derived CDR1 and CDR2 are SNHLY and FYNNEI. Written as DNA, the CDR3 is TGTGCCAGCAGTGAAGCGGAGGACAATGAGCAGTTCTTC. It is translated as CASSEAEDNEQFF. The full variable domain, rest sourced from reference TRBV2 and TRBJ2-1, is EPEVTQTPSHQVTQMGQEVILRCVPISNHLYFYWYRQILGQKVEFLVSFYNNEISEKSEIFDDQFSVERPDGSNFTLKIRSTKLEDSAMYFCASSEAEDNEQFFGPGTRLTVL.

The chain uses TRBV28 and TRBJ2-3; 8 bases line up with TRBD2. The CDR3 is 15 amino acids. With V trimmed by 5 bases and J by 1 base, 5 bases remained unmatched. Germline assignment: CDR1 MDHEN and CDR2 SYDVKM. The CDR3 reads CASSLSGGRTDTQYF. Here the CDR3 DNA reads TGTGCCAGCAGTCTAAGCGGGGGCCGCACAGATACGCAGTATTTT.

J is TRBJ1-2 and V is TRBV29-1; D may be TRBD1 (5 bases). Germline CDR1 is SQVTM and CDR2 is ANQGSEA. The CDR3 is 16 residues long. The V gene lost 3 bases and the J gene lost 0 bases, with 17 bases spanning the gap. The CDR3 DNA reads as TGCAGCGTTGAGTGGCAGGGATTTAGAGCTAACTATGGCTACACCTTC. Protein sequence: CSVEWQGFRANYGYTF.

In its sample, this clone was seen once. This rearrangement joins TRBV7-2 to TRBJ2-1; 8 bases map to TRBD2. The CDR3 contains 15 residues. V dropped 1 base and J dropped 8; count of bases not matched to a gene: 7. Germline V lookup: CDR1 SGHTA, CDR2 FQGNSA. The CDR3 reads CASSLVAGGPDEQFF. The CDR3 coding sequence is TGTGCCAGCAGCTTAGTGGCGGGAGGTCCCGATGAGCAGTTCTTC. The full variable domain, in which reference TRBV7-2 and TRBJ2-1 provide the parts outside the CDR3, is GAGVSQSPSNKVTEKGKDVELRCDPISGHTALYWYRQSLGQGLEFLIYFQGNSAPDKSGLPSDRFSAERTGGSVSTLTIQRTQQEDSAVYLCASSLVAGGPDEQFFGPGTRLTVL.

This clone has a handful of counts. The rearrangement uses TRBV7-2 and TRBJ1-1; no firm D call. This CDR3 has 16 amino acids. Trimming shortened V by 3 bases and J by 0 bases, and 14 bases separated the two germline ends. Germline CDR1 reads SGHTA; CDR2 reads FQGNSA. CDR3 in DNA: TGTGCCAGCAGCTTGTGGCCCACACCCATGAACACTGAAGCTTTCTTT. It specifies CASSLWPTPMNTEAFF.

The chain is built from TRBV4-3 and TRBJ1-2; 8 positions agree with TRBD1. The CDR3 contains 13 residues. Per the germline V gene, CDR1 is LGHNA and CDR2 is YSLEER. J gave up 8 bases and V 5 bases, and 7 bases lay outside the gene matches. The CDR3 bases are TGCGCCAGCAGCTGGGACAGGATTGAGGGCTACACCTTC. Its translation: CASSWDRIEGYTF.

This chain links TRBV5-1 with TRBJ2-7; TRBD1 agrees at 9 bases. Unmatched junction bases numbered 11, after V lost 7 bases and J lost 6 bases. This CDR3 is built from 14 residues. Germline V gives CDR1 SGHRS, CDR2 YFSETQ. CDR3 bases: TGCGCCAGCGGATTGACAGGGGGGATCGTCGAGCAGTACTTC. This sequence encodes CASGLTGGIVEQYF.

This chain links TRBV30 with TRBJ1-2; D may be TRBD1 (5 bases). Germline-derived CDR1 and CDR2 are GTSNPN and SVGIG (reference sequence). This CDR3 comprises 15 residues. Trimming left V 2 bases short and J 5 bases short, with 18 bases between. The CDR3 sequence is CAWSQTLTGGYGYTF. Written as DNA, the CDR3 is TGTGCCTGGAGTCAAACCCTAACCGGGGGATATGGCTACACCTTC.

V usage is TRBV2 and J usage is TRBJ1-2, with D possibly TRBD1 on 6 matching bases. In germline, CDR1 is SNHLY, CDR2 FYNNEI. The CDR3 is 12 residues long. V was trimmed by 6 bases and J by 6 bases, leaving 11 bases between them. The CDR3 region is CASSRTGNGYTF. The CDR3 DNA reads as TGTGCCAGCAGCCGCACAGGGAATGGCTACACCTTC.

The chain couples TRBV6-5 to TRBJ1-1; 7 bases map to TRBD1. The V segment lost 7 bases and the J segment 8 bases; nucleotides outside the gene matches: 13. This CDR3 comprises 14 residues. The germline V gene encodes CDR1 MNHEY and CDR2 SVGAGI. The chain's CDR3 is CASNGEGGRREAFF. CDR3 nucleotide sequence: TGTGCCAGCAACGGGGAAGGGGGCCGCCGCGAAGCTTTCTTT.

The rearrangement links TRBV28 to TRBJ2-7; D is ambiguous. Germline lookup yields CDR1 MDHEN and CDR2 SYDVKM. V was cut by 2 bases and J by 2 bases, with 13 bases left in between. This CDR3 has 15 residues. The CDR3, as DNA: TGTGCCAGCAGTTTAGAGGCACCCGTCACCTACGAGCAGTACTTC. Its translation: CASSLEAPVTYEQYF.

The gene calls are TRBV4-3 and TRBJ2-7; the match to TRBD2 covers 8 bases. V lost 2 bases and J lost 2; bases outside the gene matches: 2. The CDR3 spans 14 residues. Germline-derived CDR1 and CDR2 are LGHNA and YSLEER. The CDR3 loop reads CASSQTSGTYEQYF. The CDR3 DNA reads as TGCGCCAGCAGCCAAACTAGCGGTACCTACGAGCAGTACTTC.

V is TRBV4-3 and J is TRBJ1-1, with D tentatively TRBD1 (5 bases). The CDR3 totals 15 residues. Trimming shortened V by 1 base and J by 2 bases, and 11 bases separated the two germline ends. Germline V gives CDR1 LGHNA, CDR2 YSLEER. The CDR3 sequence: CASSQAPQGNTEAFF. The CDR3 nucleotides are TGCGCCAGCAGCCAAGCCCCCCAGGGTAACACTGAAGCTTTCTTT.

The chain is built from TRBV6-5 and TRBJ1-1; tentative D call: TRBD1 (5 bases). Trimming took 2 bases from V and 8 from J, leaving 15 bases between them. The germline CDR1 and CDR2 sequences are MNHEY and SVGAGI. CDR3 length: 14 amino acids. The DNA for the CDR3 is TGTGCCAGCAGTTACCTCGAGGAGGGGCGCGAAGCTTTCTTT. The encoded protein is CASSYLEEGREAFF.

Remarks on this clone: One end of the junction varies from germline; a read error may be responsible. The V call is TRBV30, the J call TRBJ1-2; D possibly corresponds to TRBD1 (6 bases). Per germline, CDR1 GTSNPN and CDR2 SVGIG (reference sequence). This CDR3 is built from 14 residues. The CDR3 DNA reads as TGTGCCTGGAGTGTCCAGGGGCCGAGCTATGGCTACCCCTTC. Amino acids: CAWSVQGPSYGYPF.

The gene calls are TRBV11-3 and TRBJ2-2; 7 nucleotides match TRBD2. The CDR3 runs to 17 residues. V shed 5 bases and J 4 bases; nucleotides not matched to a gene: 13. Germline V gene data show CDR1 as SGHNT and CDR2 as YENEEA. Here the CDR3 reads CASSPSSGTQGTGELFF. The CDR3 DNA reads as TGTGCCAGCAGCCCATCAAGCGGGACCCAGGGCACCGGGGAGCTGTTTTTT.

V and J are TRBV30 and TRBJ2-7, with D perhaps TRBD1 (5 bases). The CDR3 sequence is 12 residues long. Trimming took 5 bases from V and 0 from J, leaving 8 bases between them. Germline loops: CDR1 GTSNPN, CDR2 SVGIG (reference sequence). CDR3 residues: CAWARGSYEQYF. The CDR3 coding sequence is TGTGCCTGGGCTAGGGGCTCCTACGAGCAGTACTTC.

The sample holds a few counts of this clone. J is TRBJ2-7 and V is TRBV7-3; possible D gene TRBD2, 5 bases. This CDR3 spans 16 amino acids. V shed 5 bases and J shed 2 bases, with 19 bases lying between them. Germline V gene sequence: CDR1 SGHTA, CDR2 FQGTGA. The CDR3 loop reads CASSPRGQTIPYEQYF. The CDR3 bases are TGTGCCAGCAGCCCCCGGGGTCAGACCATTCCCTACGAGCAGTACTTC.

The chain joins TRBV11-3 to TRBJ2-2; tentatively, D is TRBD2 (5 bases). V was clipped by 1 base and J by 4 bases, with 10 bases between them. The germline V gene has CDR1 SGHNT and CDR2 YENEEA. This CDR3 has 15 amino acids. As DNA, the CDR3 is TGTGCCAGCAGCTTAGCGGGGTCGAGCACCGGGGAGCTGTTTTTT. Amino acid sequence: CASSLAGSSTGELFF.

This chain's CDR3 is CASSLRHPSYEQYF. CDR3 bases: TGTGCCAGCAGCTTACGACATCCCTCCTACGAGCAGTACTTC. The V call is TRBV7-2, the J call TRBJ2-7; no definite D call. This CDR3 region has 14 residues. Trimming stripped 2 bases from V and 0 bases from J, with 8 bases between. Germline CDR1 reads SGHTA; CDR2 reads FQGNSA.